This T cell receptor (beta chain) was recovered during a study of CD4 and CD8 cells across lung adenocarcinoma regions (dated by TCRdb to 2016 to 2019). About the study as a whole: To look at intratumor heterogeneity in the T cell receptor repertoire, the study compared tumor centers against tumor margins.

Library preparation employed PCR. The reads were generated on a HiSeq X Ten. In-frame beta chains were kept once TCRdb had trimmed the public reads at Q25 with fastp and called clones with MiXCR. Identical CDR3 protein sequences are pooled into one entry, listed with their most common genes and DNA. This sample is represented by roughly 4,000 distinct CDR3 sequences; roughly three fifths of them were singletons. Roughly 15% of the sample lies in the top ten. This clonotype is large (0.1 to 1%) in terms of sample share. Its antigen has not been determined. Within one base of it there is no much larger clone, and no base qualities were kept. Including cysteine and phenylalanine, the CDR3 has 14 amino acids. CDR3 DNA only is kept here, 42 bases in frame from base 1. As encoded in the germline V gene (reference sequence), CDR1 is WNHNN while CDR2 is SYGVQD. V loses 4 bases of germline sequence and J loses 8 bases, and the interval between the two ends is 15 bases.

Donors were patients with localized lung adenocarcinoma, a subtype of non-small cell lung cancer. Samples were obtained from the centers of localized lung adenocarcinomas. For TCR repertoire analysis, CD4+ T cells from tumor tissue were profiled separately from CD8+ T cells. The sequence came from a male donor with lung adenocarcinoma. The CD4 and CD8 labels of this study may be unreliable. The specimen was CD4+ T cells from the center of a lung tumor. Explained via the paper, the cell subset or site label denotes: tumor center region. The V and J genes are TRBV10-1 and TRBJ2-1; the D gene is possibly TRBD2, with 6 bases matching. The CDR3 has the sequence CASSGPEGGYEQFF. The DNA sequence is as follows: TGCGCCAGCAGTGGCCCCGAGGGAGGTTATGAGCAGTTCTTC.